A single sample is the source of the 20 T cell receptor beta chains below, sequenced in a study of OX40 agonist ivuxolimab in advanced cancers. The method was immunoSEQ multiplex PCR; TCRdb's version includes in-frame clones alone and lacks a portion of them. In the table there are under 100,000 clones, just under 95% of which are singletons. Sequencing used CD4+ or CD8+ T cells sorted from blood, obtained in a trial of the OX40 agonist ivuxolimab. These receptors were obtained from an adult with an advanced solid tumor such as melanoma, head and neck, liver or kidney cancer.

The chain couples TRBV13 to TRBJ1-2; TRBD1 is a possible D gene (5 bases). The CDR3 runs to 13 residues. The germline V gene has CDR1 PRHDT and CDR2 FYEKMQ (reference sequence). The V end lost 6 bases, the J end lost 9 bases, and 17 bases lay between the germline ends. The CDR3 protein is CASSSPGPRSYTF. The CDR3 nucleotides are TGTGCCAGCAGTTCTCCGGGGCCCAGGAGCTACACCTTC.

DNA of the CDR3: TGTGCCAGCAGCTGGCTAGCGGGCCCCGGGGAGCTGTTTTTT. It is translated as CASSWLAGPGELFF. The V call is TRBV14, the J call TRBJ2-2; the match to TRBD2 covers 8 bases. With 5 bases clipped from V and 6 bases from J, the junction kept 5 bases outside the gene matches. This CDR3 is built from 14 residues. Per germline, CDR1 SGHDN and CDR2 FVKESK. Full variable domain (outside the CDR3, taken from reference TRBV14 and TRBJ2-2): EAGVTQFPSHSVIEKGQTVTLRCDPISGHDNLYWYRRVMGKEIKFLLHFVKESKQDESGMPNNRFLAERTGGTYSTLKVQPAELEDSGVYFCASSWLAGPGELFFGEGSRLTVL.

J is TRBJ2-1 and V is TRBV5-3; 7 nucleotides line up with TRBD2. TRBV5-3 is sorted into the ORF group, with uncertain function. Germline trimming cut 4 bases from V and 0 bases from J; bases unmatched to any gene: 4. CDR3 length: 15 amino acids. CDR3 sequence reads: CARSITSVSYNEQFF. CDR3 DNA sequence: TGTGCCAGAAGCATAACTAGCGTCTCCTACAATGAGCAGTTCTTC.

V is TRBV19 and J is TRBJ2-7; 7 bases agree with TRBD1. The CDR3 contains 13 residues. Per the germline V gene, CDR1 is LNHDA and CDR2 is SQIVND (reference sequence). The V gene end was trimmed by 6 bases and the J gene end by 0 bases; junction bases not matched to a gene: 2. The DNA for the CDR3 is TGTGCCAGTAGCCGACAGGGCTCCTACGAGCAGTACTTC. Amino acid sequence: CASSRQGSYEQYF.

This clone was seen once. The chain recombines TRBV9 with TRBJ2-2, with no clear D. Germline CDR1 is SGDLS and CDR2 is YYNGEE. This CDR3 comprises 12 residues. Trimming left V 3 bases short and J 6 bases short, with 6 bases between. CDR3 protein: CASSASSGELFF. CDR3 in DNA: TGTGCCAGCAGCGCCTCGTCCGGGGAGCTGTTTTTT.

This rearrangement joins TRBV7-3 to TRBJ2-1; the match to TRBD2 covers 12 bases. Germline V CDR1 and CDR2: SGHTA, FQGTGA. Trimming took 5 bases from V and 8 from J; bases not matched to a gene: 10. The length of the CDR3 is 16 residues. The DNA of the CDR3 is TGTGCCAGCAGCGCCACTAGCGGGGGGCTCGCGGATGAGCAGTTCTTC. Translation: CASSATSGGLADEQFF.

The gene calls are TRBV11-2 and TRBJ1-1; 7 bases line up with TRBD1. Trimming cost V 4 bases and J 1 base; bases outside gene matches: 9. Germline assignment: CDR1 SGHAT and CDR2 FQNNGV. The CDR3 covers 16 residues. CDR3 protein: CASSSNGQAQNTEAFF. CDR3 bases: TGTGCCAGCAGCTCCAATGGACAGGCACAGAACACTGAAGCTTTCTTT.

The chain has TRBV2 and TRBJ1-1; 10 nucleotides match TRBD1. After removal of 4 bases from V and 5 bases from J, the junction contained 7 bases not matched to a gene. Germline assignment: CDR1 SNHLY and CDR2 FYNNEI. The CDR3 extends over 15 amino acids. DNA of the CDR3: TGTGCCAGCAGTGGGATTTGGACAGGGGGGACTGAAGCTTTCTTT. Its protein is CASSGIWTGGTEAFF.

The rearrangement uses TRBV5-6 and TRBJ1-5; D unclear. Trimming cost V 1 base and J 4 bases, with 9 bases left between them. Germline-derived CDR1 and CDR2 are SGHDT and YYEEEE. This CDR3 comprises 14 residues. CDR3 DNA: TGTGCCAGCAGCTTGTCTAGTGGAAATCAGCCCCAGCATTTT. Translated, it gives CASSLSSGNQPQHF. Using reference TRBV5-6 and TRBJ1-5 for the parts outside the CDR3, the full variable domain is DAGVTQSPTHLIKTRGQQVTLRCSPKSGHDTVSWYQQALGQGPQFIFQYYEEEERQRGNFPDRFSGHQFPNYSSELNVNALLLGDSALYLCASSLSSGNQPQHFGDGTRLSIL.

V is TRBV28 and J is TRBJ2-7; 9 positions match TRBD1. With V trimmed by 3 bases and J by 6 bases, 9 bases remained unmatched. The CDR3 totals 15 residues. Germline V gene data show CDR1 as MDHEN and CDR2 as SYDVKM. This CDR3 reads CASSLSPGQGLEQYF. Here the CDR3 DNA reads TGTGCCAGCAGTTTGAGTCCGGGACAGGGCCTCGAGCAGTACTTC. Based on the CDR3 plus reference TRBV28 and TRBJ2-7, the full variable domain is DVKVTQSSRYLVKRTGEKVFLECVQDMDHENMFWYRQDPGLGLRLIYFSYDVKMKEKGDIPEGYSVSREKKERFSLILESASTNQTSMYLCASSLSPGQGLEQYFGPGTRLTVT.

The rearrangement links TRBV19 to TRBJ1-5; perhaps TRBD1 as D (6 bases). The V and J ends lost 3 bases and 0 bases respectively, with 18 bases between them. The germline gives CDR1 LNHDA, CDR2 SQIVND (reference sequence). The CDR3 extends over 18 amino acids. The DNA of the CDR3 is TGTGCCAGTAGTATTGCAGGGGCACTTCTATATAGCAATCAGCCCCAGCATTTT. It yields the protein CASSIAGALLYSNQPQHF.

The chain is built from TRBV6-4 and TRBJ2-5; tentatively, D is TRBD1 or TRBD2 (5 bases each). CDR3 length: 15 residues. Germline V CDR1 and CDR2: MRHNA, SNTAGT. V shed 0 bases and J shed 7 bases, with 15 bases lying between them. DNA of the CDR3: TGTGCCAGCAGTGACTCGGGACCCCCCACGCGGACCCAGTACTTC. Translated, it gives CASSDSGPPTRTQYF.

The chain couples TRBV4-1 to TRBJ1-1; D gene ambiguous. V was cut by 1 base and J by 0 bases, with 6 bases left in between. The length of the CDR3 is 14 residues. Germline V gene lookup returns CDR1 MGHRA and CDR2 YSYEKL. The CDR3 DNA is TGCGCCAGCAGCCAAGTTGGACTGAACACTGAAGCTTTCTTT. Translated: CASSQVGLNTEAFF.

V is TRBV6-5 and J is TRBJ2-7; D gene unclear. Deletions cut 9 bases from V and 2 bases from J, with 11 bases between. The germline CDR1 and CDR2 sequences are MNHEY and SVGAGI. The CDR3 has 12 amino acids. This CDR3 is CASGIGTYEQYF. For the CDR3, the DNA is TGTGCCAGTGGTATAGGGACCTACGAGCAGTACTTC.

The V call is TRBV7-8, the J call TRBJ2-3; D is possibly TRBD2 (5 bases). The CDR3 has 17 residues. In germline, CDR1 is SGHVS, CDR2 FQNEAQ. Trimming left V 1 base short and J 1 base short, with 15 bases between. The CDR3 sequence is CASSLGGPVGGTDTQYF. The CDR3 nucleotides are TGTGCCAGCAGCTTAGGAGGGCCAGTAGGAGGCACAGATACGCAGTATTTT.

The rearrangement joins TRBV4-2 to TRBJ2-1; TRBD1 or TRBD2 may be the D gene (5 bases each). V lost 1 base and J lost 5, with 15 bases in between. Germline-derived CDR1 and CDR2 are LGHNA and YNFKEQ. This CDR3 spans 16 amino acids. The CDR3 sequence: CASSQVAGTEDNEQFF. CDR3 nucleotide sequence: TGTGCCAGCAGCCAAGTAGCCGGGACCGAAGACAATGAGCAGTTCTTC.

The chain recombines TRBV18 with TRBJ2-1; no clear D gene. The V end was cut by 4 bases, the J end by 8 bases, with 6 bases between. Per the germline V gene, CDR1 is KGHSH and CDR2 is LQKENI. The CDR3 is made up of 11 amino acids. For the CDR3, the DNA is TGTGCCAGCTCACACGCGTATGAGCAGTTCTTC. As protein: CASSHAYEQFF.

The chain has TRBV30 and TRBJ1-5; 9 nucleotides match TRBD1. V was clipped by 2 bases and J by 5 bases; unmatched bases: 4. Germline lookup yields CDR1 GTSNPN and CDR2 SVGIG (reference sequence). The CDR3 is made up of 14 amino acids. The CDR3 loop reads CAWSPGQGDQPQHF. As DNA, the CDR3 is TGTGCCTGGAGTCCGGGACAGGGCGATCAGCCCCAGCATTTT.

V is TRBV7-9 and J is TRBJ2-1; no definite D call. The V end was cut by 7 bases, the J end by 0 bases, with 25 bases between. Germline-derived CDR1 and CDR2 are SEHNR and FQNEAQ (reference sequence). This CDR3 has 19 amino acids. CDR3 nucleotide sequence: TGTGCCAGCACCAAGAGTTTGCTAGGCGGAGACCTCTCCTACAATGAGCAGTTCTTC. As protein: CASTKSLLGGDLSYNEQFF.

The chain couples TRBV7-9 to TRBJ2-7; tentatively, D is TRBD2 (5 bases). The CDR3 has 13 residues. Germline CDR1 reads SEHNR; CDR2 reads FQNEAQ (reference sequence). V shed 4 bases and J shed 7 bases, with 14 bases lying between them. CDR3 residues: CASSSLPRGEQYF. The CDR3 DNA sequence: TGTGCCAGCAGCTCACTCCCGCGAGGGGAGCAGTACTTC.